The 26 T cell receptor beta chains reported below all come from one sample, sequenced in a study of blood T cell repertoires in COVID-19. The assay was immunoSEQ multiplex PCR, and TCRdb's table has in-frame clones only and misses some. In the table there are some 380,000 clones, nearly 90% of which are singletons. Material: peripheral blood. Source of these receptors: a man aged 18 to 35 with active or convalescent COVID-19.

This chain connects TRBV28 to TRBJ1-5; 8 nucleotides agree with TRBD1. The germline V gene has CDR1 MDHEN and CDR2 SYDVKM. The V gene end was trimmed by 6 bases and the J gene end by 6 bases; junction bases not matched to a gene: 7. CDR3 length equals 14 residues. DNA for the CDR3: TGTGCCAGCAGCAGCACAGGGGGGGGTCAGCCCCAGCATTTT. It specifies CASSSTGGGQPQHF.

The chain couples TRBV6-4 to TRBJ2-3, with 10 bases matching TRBD2. CDR1 is MRHNA and CDR2 is SNTAGT in the germline V gene. The ends lost 3 bases at V and 0 bases at J; junction bases unmatched: 0. The CDR3 consists of 15 residues. The CDR3 loop reads CASSEAGGSTDTQYF. DNA for the CDR3: TGTGCCAGCAGTGAAGCGGGGGGGAGCACAGATACGCAGTATTTT.

As regards this clone: A much more abundant neighbour one base away suggests this may be a read error. V is TRBV4-3 and J is TRBJ2-6; D is possibly TRBD1 (5 bases). Trimming removed 0 bases at V and 2 bases at J, with 5 bases between. Germline V gene data show CDR1 as LGHNA and CDR2 as YSLEER. The CDR3 has 15 residues. This CDR3 is CASSQEQAGANVLTF. DNA of the CDR3: TGCGCCAGCAGCCAAGAACAGGCTGGGGCCAACGTCCTGACTTTC.

To note about this clone: This same CDR3 is encoded by further DNA sequences in the sample. The rearrangement joins TRBV7-3 to TRBJ2-3; D may be TRBD2 (7 bases). Germline lookup yields CDR1 SGHTA and CDR2 FQGTGA. This CDR3 has 14 residues. Trimming cost V 4 bases and J 6 bases, with 14 bases left between them. The CDR3 loop reads CASSSTGGRDTQYF. The CDR3 nucleotides read TGTGCCAGCAGCTCCACGGGGGGCCGGGATACGCAGTATTTT.

This clone was counted between two and nine times. V and J are TRBV24-1 and TRBJ1-3; D possibly corresponds to TRBD1 (6 bases). The length of the CDR3 is 15 residues. Germline values: CDR1 KGHDR, CDR2 SFDVKD. V lost 3 bases and J 1 base, leaving 9 bases between the germline ends. This chain's CDR3 is CATSDGQYSGNTIYF. CDR3 coding DNA: TGTGCCACCAGTGATGGACAGTATTCTGGAAACACCATATATTTT.

The rearrangement uses TRBV7-7 and TRBJ2-5; D is possibly TRBD2 (5 bases). Between the trimmed V and J ends, which lost 6 bases and 2 bases, there was a span of 28 bases. Germline loops: CDR1 SSHAT, CDR2 FNYEAQ (reference sequence). CDR3 length equals 19 residues. The CDR3 protein is CASRLSPGEPFQRQETQYF. As DNA, the CDR3 is TGTGCCAGCAGGCTCTCACCCGGGGAGCCTTTCCAACGGCAAGAGACCCAGTACTTC.

This clone showed up just once. The chain joins TRBV7-2 to TRBJ2-1; 11 bases match TRBD2. Germline CDR1 is SGHTA and CDR2 is FQGNSA. The CDR3 covers 16 residues. Trimming at V came to 4 bases and at J to 9 bases, leaving 11 bases not matched to a gene. The CDR3 spells CASSSDGTSGIFEQFF. The CDR3 nucleotides read TGTGCCAGCAGCTCAGACGGGACTAGCGGTATATTTGAGCAGTTCTTC.

With respect to this clone: The junction shows a germline mismatch at one end, possibly a read error. The gene calls are TRBV5-1 and TRBJ2-6; weak D call: TRBD1 (6 bases). Germline values: CDR1 SGHRS, CDR2 YFSETQ. The CDR3 covers 15 residues. CDR3 region: CASSSTGPGANVLTF. CDR3 DNA sequence: TGCGCCAGCAGCTCGACAGGTCCTGGGGCCAACGTGCTGACTTTC.

The V and J genes are TRBV4-3 and TRBJ2-5; D not resolved. Germline CDR1 is LGHNA and CDR2 is YSLEER. The CDR3 is 14 amino acids. V dropped 4 bases and J dropped 4 bases, with 13 bases sitting between them. CDR3 residues: CASSPRLLGETQYF. DNA for the CDR3: TGCGCCAGCAGCCCGCGTCTACTCGGAGAGACCCAGTACTTC.

The genes are TRBV7-6 and TRBJ1-3; 8 nucleotides line up with TRBD1. Per germline, CDR1 SGHVS and CDR2 FNYEAQ. This CDR3 is 15 amino acids long. V was pared by 4 bases and J by 0 bases, with 2 bases of the junction left unmatched. CDR3 coding DNA: TGTGCCAGCAGCTGGACAGGGAACTCTGGAAACACCATATATTTT. It codes for CASSWTGNSGNTIYF.

This chain links TRBV9 with TRBJ2-7; 10 bases are a match to TRBD2. This CDR3 comprises 14 residues. CDR1 SGDLS and CDR2 YYNGEE come from the germline V gene. The junction had 3 bases not matched to a gene; V was cut back by 4 bases and J by 2 bases. CDR3 loop: CASSRTSGPYEQYF. As DNA, the CDR3 is TGTGCCAGCAGCCGGACTAGCGGTCCCTACGAGCAGTACTTC. The full variable domain, in which reference TRBV9 and TRBJ2-7 provide the parts outside the CDR3, is DSGVTQTPKHLITATGQRVTLRCSPRSGDLSVYWYQQSLDQGLQFLIQYYNGEERAKGNILERFSAQQFPDLHSELNLSSLELGDSALYFCASSRTSGPYEQYFGPGTRLTVT.

The chain employs TRBV19 and TRBJ2-1; no clear D. This CDR3 is 14 amino acids long. Germline V gene lookup returns CDR1 LNHDA and CDR2 SQIVND (reference sequence). V was pared by 3 bases and J by 5 bases, with 11 bases between. In nucleotides, the CDR3 is TGTGCCAGTAGTATCCACACTACAAACAATGAGCAGTTCTTC. Its protein product is CASSIHTTNNEQFF.

The rearrangement uses TRBV6-5 and TRBJ2-7; D is undetermined. Trimming shortened V by 8 bases and J by 3 bases, and 11 bases separated the two germline ends. The CDR3 has 12 amino acids. Per the germline V gene, CDR1 is MNHEY and CDR2 is SVGAGI. CDR3 in amino acids: CASGTVVYEQYF. CDR3 bases: TGTGCCAGCGGAACAGTGGTCTACGAGCAGTACTTC.

The chain carries TRBV7-3 and TRBJ1-1; D is undetermined. The CDR3 totals 15 residues. Germline V CDR1 and CDR2: SGHTA, FQGTGA. Trimming took 4 bases from V and 5 from J, leaving 17 bases between them. In DNA, the CDR3 is TGTGCCAGCAGCTCTAACCCCCGGGAAAAGACTGAAGCTTTCTTT. It translates to CASSSNPREKTEAFF. The variable domain in full, completed from reference TRBV7-3 and TRBJ1-1, reads GAGVSQTPSNKVTEKGKYVELRCDPISGHTALYWYRQSLGQGPEFLIYFQGTGAADDSGLPNDRFFAVRPEGSVSTLKIQRTERGDSAVYLCASSSNPREKTEAFFGQGTRLTVV.

The chain joins TRBV2 to TRBJ1-1; no definite D call. Germline V gene data show CDR1 as SNHLY and CDR2 as FYNNEI. V gave up 6 bases and J gave up 8 bases, with 19 bases separating them. The CDR3 has 14 residues. The CDR3 DNA reads as TGTGCCAGCAGCCGCGTGGAGACGACCCTAGAAGCTTTCTTT. As protein: CASSRVETTLEAFF.

This rearrangement joins TRBV7-9 to TRBJ2-7; tentatively, D is TRBD1 (6 bases). The CDR3 runs 14 residues. V was cut by 3 bases and J by 7 bases, with 16 bases left in between. Germline V CDR1 and CDR2: SEHNR, FQNEAQ (reference sequence). The CDR3 nucleotides are TGTGCCAGCAGCTTGGGTGGGGGCGAGTGGGAGCAGTACTTC. The encoded protein is CASSLGGGEWEQYF.

V and J are TRBV29-1 and TRBJ1-5; 8 positions match TRBD1. Germline CDR1 is SQVTM and CDR2 is ANQGSEA. Trimming at V came to 7 bases and at J to 7 bases, leaving 9 bases not matched to a gene. The CDR3 spans 13 residues. The CDR3 spells CSAAGGEGQPQHF. CDR3 nucleotides: TGCAGCGCCGCAGGGGGCGAAGGGCAGCCCCAGCATTTT. Filled out from reference TRBV29-1 and TRBJ1-5, the complete variable domain reads SAVISQKPSRDICQRGTSLTIQCQVDSQVTMMFWYRQQPGQSLTLIATANQGSEATYESGFVIDKFPISRPNLTFSTLTVSNMSPEDSSIYLCSAAGGEGQPQHFGDGTRLSIL.

The chain links TRBV29-1 to TRBJ2-5; unclear D gene. This CDR3 region has 14 residues. V was shortened by 7 bases and J by 1 base, with 16 bases between the two germline ends. Germline V gives CDR1 SQVTM, CDR2 ANQGSEA. The CDR3 DNA reads as TGCAGCGCCCGAGGCAGTTTCGGCCAAGAGACCCAGTACTTC. It specifies CSARGSFGQETQYF.

The genes are TRBV4-3 and TRBJ1-1; 7 bases map to TRBD1. This CDR3 is 14 amino acids long. V lost 1 base, J lost 6 bases, and 5 bases stayed unmatched. The V gene's germline CDR1 is LGHNA and CDR2 YSLEER. The CDR3 DNA sequence: TGCGCCAGCAGCCAAGGACAGGGTTCCTCTGAAGCTTTCTTT. This translates into CASSQGQGSSEAFF.

The gene calls are TRBV6-5 and TRBJ2-7; perhaps TRBD2 as D (5 bases). The CDR3 is 11 residues long. The V and J ends lost 8 bases and 3 bases respectively, with 8 bases between them. Germline V gene sequence: CDR1 MNHEY, CDR2 SVGAGI. The CDR3 region has the DNA TGTGCCAGCGGCCGGGGCTACGAGCAGTACTTC. Translated, it gives CASGRGYEQYF.

This chain joins TRBV7-9 and TRBJ1-5, with D perhaps matching TRBD1 (5 bases). The CDR3 extends over 14 amino acids. The V gene lost 4 bases and the J gene lost 1 base, with 8 bases spanning the gap. The germline gives CDR1 SEHNR, CDR2 FQNEAQ (reference sequence). CDR3 bases: TGTGCCAGCAGCTACCGGGGGAGCAATCAGCCCCAGCATTTT. This translates into CASSYRGSNQPQHF.

This chain connects TRBV29-1 to TRBJ1-2; the D gene is possibly TRBD1 (5 bases). The V gene lost 2 bases and the J gene lost 5 bases, with 6 bases spanning the gap. Germline V gives CDR1 SQVTM, CDR2 ANQGSEA. This CDR3 spans 11 amino acids. The CDR3: CSVEQGYGYTF. In DNA, the CDR3 is TGCAGCGTTGAACAGGGTTATGGCTACACCTTC.

V and J are TRBV19 and TRBJ1-5; 9 bases align to TRBD1. This CDR3 spans 14 amino acids. The junction had 4 bases not matched to a gene; V was cut back by 6 bases and J by 4 bases. CDR1 and CDR2 from the germline V gene are LNHDA and SQIVND (reference sequence). CDR3 in DNA: TGTGCCAGTAGACGGGACAGGGAAAATCAGCCCCAGCATTTT. This gives the protein CASRRDRENQPQHF.

The gene calls are TRBV27 and TRBJ2-1; 8 nucleotides match TRBD1. CDR1 is MNHEY and CDR2 is SMNVEV in the germline V gene (reference sequence). This CDR3 has 15 residues. V lost 2 bases and J lost 2; bases outside the gene matches: 2. The CDR3 DNA sequence: TGTGCCAGCAGTTTACGGACAGGGACCTACAATGAGCAGTTCTTC. It translates to CASSLRTGTYNEQFF.

This chain uses TRBV2 with TRBJ2-7; TRBD2 matches 11 bases. V shed 9 bases, J shed 2 bases, and the junction held 3 bases outside the gene matches. There are 13 residues in the CDR3. Germline loops: CDR1 SNHLY, CDR2 FYNNEI. The CDR3 spells CASLAGGTYEQYF. The CDR3 DNA is TGTGCCAGTTTAGCGGGGGGGACCTACGAGCAGTACTTC.

A remark on this clone: Distinct nucleotide sequences in the sample also encode this CDR3. V is TRBV11-2 and J is TRBJ2-7, with 11 nucleotides matching TRBD2. Germline V gene data show CDR1 as SGHAT and CDR2 as FQNNGV. The CDR3 length is 14 residues. V shed 3 bases and J 4 bases; nucleotides not matched to a gene: 2. The CDR3 is CASSFTSGSYEQYF. The CDR3 region has the DNA TGTGCCAGCAGCTTTACTAGCGGGAGTTACGAGCAGTACTTC.